This T cell receptor beta chain comes out of a study of molecular identifiers for immune sequencing clone quantification. Study-level points and caveats: Whereas naive cells kept under 1% of molecules in clones above 20 RNA copies, such clones held over 97% in effectors.

TCRdb redid the calling of the PCR reads with MiXCR, one entry per CDR3 protein. The repertoire holds approximately 630,000 distinct CDR3 sequences, with 25% as singletons. Regarding this clonotype: Its antigen remains unidentified.

The TCR was taken from a human donor in good health. Some libraries in this study had Jurkat cell RNA spiked in. The specimen sequenced was naive CD8+ T cells from blood, with Jurkat cell RNA spiked in. As to subset: FACS-sorted CD8+CD4-CCR7+CD45RA+ naive T cells.

CDR3 in amino acids: CASSIGQGRDEQFF. The CDR3 DNA reads as TGTGCCAGTAGTATAGGACAGGGTCGGGATGAGCAGTTCTTC. The rearrangement links TRBV19 to TRBJ2-1; 7 nucleotides line up with TRBD1. The CDR3 consists of 14 residues. The germline V gene has CDR1 LNHDA and CDR2 SQIVND (reference sequence). The J segment lost 8 bases and the V segment lost 1 base, leaving 5 bases of the junction unmatched.